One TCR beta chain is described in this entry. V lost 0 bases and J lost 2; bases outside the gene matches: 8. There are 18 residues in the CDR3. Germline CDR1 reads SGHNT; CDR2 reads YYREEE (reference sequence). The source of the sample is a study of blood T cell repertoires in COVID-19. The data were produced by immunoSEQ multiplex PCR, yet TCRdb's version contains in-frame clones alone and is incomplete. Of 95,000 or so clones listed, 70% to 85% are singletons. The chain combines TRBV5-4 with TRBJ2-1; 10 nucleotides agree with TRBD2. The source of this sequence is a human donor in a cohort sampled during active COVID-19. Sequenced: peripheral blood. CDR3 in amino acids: CASSLGGLAGATYNEQFF. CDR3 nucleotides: TGTGCCAGCAGCTTGGGGGGGCTAGCGGGAGCTACCTACAATGAGCAGTTCTTC.